The rows below give T cell receptor beta chains drawn from one sample of a study of shared clonotypes between healthy human individuals. Some clones are missing from TCRdb's copy, which holds only in-frame ones; the method was immunoSEQ multiplex PCR. The table shows 2 million or so clones, with roughly 94% occurring only once. Material for sequencing was naive CD8+ T cells sorted from blood. The source of these receptors is a man aged 18 to 29 in good health. Both conserved end residues are part of each CDR3. The D gene is left open where the match is weak. Rows may omit the clone size; those that give it use once, few, many or a size class.

j_call v_call clone_size d_call cdr3_nt cdr3_aa
TRBJ1-5 TRBV6-4 . . TGTGCCAGCAGTTCCGGGGCGGGTCAGCCCCAGCATTTT CASSSGAGQPQHF
TRBJ2-3 TRBV6-5 . . TGTGCCAGCGGGGGCGGGGGTCTCACAGATACGCAGTATTTT CASGGGGLTDTQYF
TRBJ1-2 TRBV19 . TRBD1 TGTGCCAGCAGGAGCCTCAAACAGGGGAACTATGGCTACACCTTC CASRSLKQGNYGYTF
TRBJ1-1 TRBV19 . TRBD1 TGTGCCAGCACCGAGACAGGGGGCCTGACTGAAGCTTTCTTT CASTETGGLTEAFF
TRBJ2-7 TRBV4-3 . TRBD1 TGCGCCAGCAGCCAAACGGGACAGGGTCCCTACGAGCAGTACTTC CASSQTGQGPYEQYF
TRBJ2-2 TRBV9 . . TGTGCCAGCAGCGTTGGAGGCACCGGGGAGCTGTTTTTT CASSVGGTGELFF
TRBJ2-7 TRBV4-3 . TRBD2 TGCGCCAGCAGCCAAGATCTCGGACTAGCCTACGAGCAGTACTTC CASSQDLGLAYEQYF
TRBJ1-6 TRBV4-1 . . TGCGCCAGCAGCCAAGAACAGGGTTCCTATAATTCACCCCTCCACTTT CASSQEQGSYNSPLHF
TRBJ1-3 TRBV30 . . TGTGCCTGGAGTACCCAGGGTTCTGGAAACACCATATATTTT CAWSTQGSGNTIYF
TRBJ1-4 TRBV4-3 once . TGCGCCAGCAGCCAAGATGGGCTGGGGCCCGTTGAAAAACTGTTTTTT CASSQDGLGPVEKLFF
TRBJ1-1 TRBV9 . . TGTGCCAGCAGCGAGCCCCCGGGAGAGGACACTGAAGCTTTCTTT CASSEPPGEDTEAFF
TRBJ1-2 TRBV27 . . TGTGCCAGCAGTTTATCGGGGCGGACGTGGGGCTACACCTTC CASSLSGRTWGYTF
TRBJ2-7 TRBV5-8 . . TGTGCCAGCAGCTTAGGCAGGGGGGACGAGCAGTACTTC CASSLGRGDEQYF
TRBJ2-7 TRBV19 . . TGTGCCAGTAGTCCCAGGACCGGCTCCTACGAGCAGTACTTC CASSPRTGSYEQYF
TRBJ2-7 TRBV18 . . TGTGCCAGCTCACCAGGGACAAATCTAGAGGACTCCTACGAGCAGTACTTC CASSPGTNLEDSYEQYF
TRBJ1-2 TRBV27 . . TGTGCCAGCAGTAGATACGGCTACACCTTC CASSRYGYTF
TRBJ2-1 TRBV4-1 . TRBD2 TGCGCCAGCAGCCCCCCCCAGGGAGGGTTGAATGAGCAGTTCTTC CASSPPQGGLNEQFF
TRBJ1-5 TRBV30 . . TGTGCCTGGAGTGTAGGCGGGGCCCAGCATTTT CAWSVGGAQHF
TRBJ2-7 TRBV11-2 . . TGTGCCAGCAGCTTAGAACGCCAGAACGAGCAGTACTTC CASSLERQNEQYF
TRBJ2-3 TRBV27 . . TGTGCCAGCCGCTTGCTCGGGGGTACTAGCACAGATACGCAGTATTTT CASRLLGGTSTDTQYF
TRBJ1-1 TRBV2 . TRBD1 TGTGCCAGCAGGGAATTGGAGGGGACAGAGAACACTGAAGCTTTCTTT CASRELEGTENTEAFF
TRBJ1-2 TRBV4-3 . TRBD1 TGCGCCAGCAGCCAAGATCAGGGGACAGGCTATGGCTACACCTTC CASSQDQGTGYGYTF
TRBJ2-1 TRBV29-1 . . TGCAGCATGCGAGGGGGATCGTACAATGAGCAGTTCTTC CSMRGGSYNEQFF
TRBJ2-1 TRBV5-1 . . TGCGCCAGCAGCTTGGTAGGCGGCCTAGGGAAAAACAATGAGCAGTTCTTC CASSLVGGLGKNNEQFF
TRBJ2-1 TRBV10-1 . TRBD2 TGCGCCAGCAGTGAGTTGGCGGGAGCTTACAATGAGCAGTTCTTC CASSELAGAYNEQFF
TRBJ2-5 TRBV5-4 few . TGTGCCAGCAGCTTCCAAGAGACCCAGTACTTC CASSFQETQYF
TRBJ2-7 TRBV2 . . TGTGCCAGCAGTAAGCTGGGGGCCTACGAGCAGTACTTC CASSKLGAYEQYF
TRBJ1-1 TRBV29-1 few . TGCAGCGTTTATGGCGGGAACACTGAAGCTTTCTTT CSVYGGNTEAFF
TRBJ2-7 TRBV9 . TRBD1 TGTGCCAGCAGCTCCTCCGGGACAGTAATAACCTACGAGCAGTACTTC CASSSSGTVITYEQYF
TRBJ1-2 TRBV4-3 . TRBD1 TGCGCCAGCAGCCAAGGGGGACAGAGCTATGGCTACACCTTC CASSQGGQSYGYTF
TRBJ1-1 TRBV18 . . TGTGCCAGCTCACCACCAGAAGTGAACACTGAAGCTTTCTTT CASSPPEVNTEAFF
TRBJ2-1 TRBV7-9 once . TGTGCCAGCAGCCCGCCGGGAGCCTCCTACAATGAGCAGTTCTTC CASSPPGASYNEQFF
TRBJ2-1 TRBV6-5 . . TGTGCCAGCAGTTCGCTTGGACTTTACAATGAGCAGTTCTTC CASSSLGLYNEQFF
TRBJ2-7 TRBV13 . . TGTGCCAGCAGCTTAGTGACAGGCGTCTACGAGCAGTACTTC CASSLVTGVYEQYF
TRBJ2-2 TRBV7-9 few . TGTGCCAGCAACCCAAACACCGGGGAGCTGTTTTTT CASNPNTGELFF
TRBJ1-5 TRBV19 . . TGTGCCAGTAGGAAGGACAGCAATAGCAATCAGCCCCAGCATTTT CASRKDSNSNQPQHF
TRBJ2-3 TRBV29-1 . . TGCAGCGTTGAGGGAGGGGGCGTAGATACGCAGTATTTT CSVEGGGVDTQYF
TRBJ2-5 TRBV5-1 . TRBD2 TGCGCCAGCAGCTTGGGGGTAACTAGCGGGTACCAAGAGACCCAGTACTTC CASSLGVTSGYQETQYF
TRBJ2-7 TRBV5-1 once . TGCGCCAGCAGCGAGGACCCGAAATACGAGCAGTACTTC CASSEDPKYEQYF
TRBJ2-2 TRBV5-1 . . TGCGCCAGCAGCCTAGACTGGAACACCGGGGAGCTGTTTTTT CASSLDWNTGELFF
TRBJ1-4 TRBV4-2 . TRBD1 TGTGCCAGCAGCCCCGATTCCGGGACAGGAATATTACCTAATGAAAAACTGTTTTTT CASSPDSGTGILPNEKLFF
TRBJ2-6 TRBV4-1 . TRBD2 TGCGCCAGCAGCCAAGCGGGGGGCTCTGGGGCCAACGTCCTGACTTTC CASSQAGGSGANVLTF
TRBJ1-4 TRBV7-9 . . TGTGCCAGCAGCCCGACTCTGGGGAGTGCTAATGAAAAACTGTTTTTT CASSPTLGSANEKLFF
TRBJ1-1 TRBV6-6 . . TGTGCCAGCAGTTACTCGGGTGACTTGAACACTGAAGCTTTCTTT CASSYSGDLNTEAFF
TRBJ2-7 TRBV4-3 . TRBD1 TGCGCCAGCAGCCAAGATGAAGGGGGCGGGTACGAGCAGTACTTC CASSQDEGGGYEQYF
TRBJ1-5 TRBV15 . TRBD1 TGTGCCACCAGCTTAAAGGACAGGATACCGGAACAGCCCCAGCATTTT CATSLKDRIPEQPQHF
TRBJ2-1 TRBV5-4 . . TGTGCCAGCAGCTTGCAAATAGTGGAGGAGGGTGAGCAGTTCTTC CASSLQIVEEGEQFF
TRBJ1-6 TRBV6-1 . TRBD1 TGTGCCAGCATTAGACAGGGAACAGATTCACCCCTCCACTTT CASIRQGTDSPLHF
TRBJ2-1 TRBV6-6 . TRBD2 TGTGCCAGCAGACTAGCGGGAGGCCTCAATGAGCAGTTCTTC CASRLAGGLNEQFF
TRBJ2-3 TRBV7-2 . . TGTGCCAGCAGCTCTGGGAAGGGGCAGGCAGATACGCAGTATTTT CASSSGKGQADTQYF
TRBJ1-5 TRBV6-5 . . TGTGCCAGCAGTTCCAACGGCGGCGGGCAGCCCCAGCATTTT CASSSNGGGQPQHF
TRBJ2-5 TRBV10-3 . TRBD2 TGTGCCATAGGACTAGCGGGACAGGAGACCCAGTACTTC CAIGLAGQETQYF
TRBJ2-2 TRBV28 . . TGTGCCAGCACTTCGACCGACTTTAAAGGCACAGACAACACCGGGGAGCTGTTTTTT CASTSTDFKGTDNTGELFF
TRBJ2-7 TRBV6-1 . . TGTGCCAGCAGTTATAGGGGATTCTCCTACGAGCAGTACTTC CASSYRGFSYEQYF
TRBJ2-3 TRBV7-6 . . TGTGCCAGCAGTCCAGCGGAGAGCACAGATACGCAGTATTTT CASSPAESTDTQYF